Below, 27 T cell receptor beta chains from the same sample are listed, as sequenced in a study of cytomegalovirus exposure and HLA in healthy donors (dated by TCRdb to 2016 to 2017). The method behind the library was the immunoSEQ multiplex PCR assay. A mixture of 60 forward primers for TCR Vbeta segments and 13 reverse primers for TCR Jbeta segments was used in the multiplex PCR. Sourced from immuneACCESS, this table was stored by TCRdb with only in-frame sequences that have V and J called. A share of the clones is absent; for the studies checked, an unresolved V gene accounts for under half, and the remainder has no known explanation. A total of 80,000 to 100,000 clones appear in this sample, around 73% of them only once. The ten largest account for approximately 3.5% of the sample. The sample comprised PBMCs. The source of these receptors is a man aged 35-49 years in good health and CMV-seronegative.

The chain employs TRBV2 and TRBJ1-1, with D perhaps TRBD1 (6 bases). The germline V and J ends were trimmed by 1 base and 4 bases, with 7 bases remaining between them. Looked up from germline, CDR1 is SNHLY and CDR2 is FYNNEI. CDR3 length: 13 amino acids. The CDR3 loop is CASSEGTVTEAFF. The CDR3 nucleotides read TGTGCCAGCAGTGAAGGGACAGTCACTGAAGCTTTCTTT.

The chain has TRBV7-2 and TRBJ2-7; D remains ambiguous. The CDR3 is 13 amino acids. Germline V gene lookup returns CDR1 SGHTA and CDR2 FQGNSA. V was trimmed by 7 bases and J by 1 base, leaving 11 bases between them. CDR3 sequence: CASTHPTSYEQYF. In nucleotides, the CDR3 is TGTGCCAGCACCCACCCGACATCCTACGAGCAGTACTTC.

The V and J genes are TRBV27 and TRBJ2-7; tentatively, D is TRBD1 (6 bases). The CDR3 is 13 residues long. Germline V gene sequence: CDR1 MNHEY, CDR2 SMNVEV (reference sequence). Trimming removed 0 bases at V and 4 bases at J, with 7 bases between. In DNA form, the CDR3 reads TGTGCCAGCAGTTTATCGCAGGGGTACGAGCAGTACTTC. It specifies CASSLSQGYEQYF.

The genes are TRBV19 and TRBJ2-3, with D perhaps matching TRBD1 (6 bases). This CDR3 has 12 amino acids. The V end lost 4 bases, the J end lost 6 bases, and 8 bases lay between the germline ends. Germline V CDR1 and CDR2: LNHDA, SQIVND (reference sequence). The DNA of the CDR3 is TGTGCCAGTAGTACCGACAGGGATACGCAGTATTTT. Translation: CASSTDRDTQYF. The whole variable domain, remainder taken from reference TRBV19 and TRBJ2-3, is DGGITQSPKYLFRKEGQNVTLSCEQNLNHDAMYWYRQDPGQGLRLIYYSQIVNDFQKGDIAEGYSVSREKKESFPLTVTSAQKNPTAFYLCASSTDRDTQYFGPGTRLTVL.

The CDR3: CASSYGAGGLLNEQFF. CDR3 coding DNA: TGTGCCAGCAGTTACGGTGCGGGAGGGCTTCTCAATGAGCAGTTCTTC. J is TRBJ2-1 and V is TRBV6-5, with 9 bases aligning to TRBD2. This CDR3 has 16 residues. With 2 bases clipped from V and 6 bases from J, the junction kept 8 bases outside the gene matches. The germline CDR1 and CDR2 sequences are MNHEY and SVGAGI.

The CDR3: CASSSASGGAYEQYF. In DNA form, the CDR3 reads TGTGCCAGCAGCTCTGCTAGCGGGGGGGCATACGAGCAGTACTTC. V gene TRBV5-4 combines with J gene TRBJ2-7; TRBD2 matches at 12 bases. Germline CDR1 is SGHNT and CDR2 is YYREEE (reference sequence). After removal of 3 bases from V and 4 bases from J, the junction contained 5 bases not matched to a gene. CDR3 length equals 15 residues.

J is TRBJ1-5 and V is TRBV2, with D perhaps matching TRBD1 (5 bases). V lost 4 bases, J lost 2 bases, and 15 bases lay in between. The CDR3 extends over 16 amino acids. The germline gives CDR1 SNHLY, CDR2 FYNNEI. The CDR3 protein is CASSVRAVDGNQPQHF. CDR3 in DNA: TGTGCCAGCAGTGTCAGGGCCGTGGATGGCAATCAGCCCCAGCATTTT.

The chain joins TRBV19 to TRBJ1-3; no definite D call. The germline CDR1 and CDR2 sequences are LNHDA and SQIVND (reference sequence). The CDR3 runs to 14 residues. Trimming cost V 7 bases and J 3 bases, with 13 bases left between them. The CDR3 protein is CASTGRIGGNTIYF. DNA for the CDR3: TGTGCCAGTACCGGGAGGATCGGTGGAAACACCATATATTTT.

The gene calls are TRBV9 and TRBJ2-3; 8 nucleotides line up with TRBD2. Germline V gives CDR1 SGDLS, CDR2 YYNGEE. The trim removed 4 bases at V and 1 base at J, leaving 8 bases unmatched. The CDR3 loop spans 16 amino acids. CDR3 in DNA: TGTGCCAGCAGCCCACGACTAGCGTTGGGCACAGATACGCAGTATTTT. It specifies CASSPRLALGTDTQYF.

The chain couples TRBV28 to TRBJ2-2; possible D gene TRBD1, 5 bases. Looked up from germline, CDR1 is MDHEN and CDR2 is SYDVKM. V lost 5 bases, J lost 0 bases, and 10 bases lay in between. This CDR3 is 15 amino acids long. CDR3: CASSMAGTNTGELFF. CDR3 sequence (DNA): TGTGCCAGCAGTATGGCAGGGACGAACACCGGGGAGCTGTTTTTT. The full variable domain, in which reference TRBV28 and TRBJ2-2 provide the parts outside the CDR3, is DVKVTQSSRYLVKRTGEKVFLECVQDMDHENMFWYRQDPGLGLRLIYFSYDVKMKEKGDIPEGYSVSREKKERFSLILESASTNQTSMYLCASSMAGTNTGELFFGEGSRLTVL.

About this clone: Germline is not matched at one junction end, which may reflect a read error. In the same sample, other DNA sequences code for this CDR3. The V and J genes are TRBV5-1 and TRBJ1-1, with 7 bases fitting TRBD1. The germline V gene encodes CDR1 SGHRS and CDR2 YFSETQ. The CDR3 runs to 14 residues. The DNA of the CDR3 is TGCGCCAGCAGCAGTCAAGGGGGCCGGACTGAGGCTTTCTTT. Encoded protein: CASSSQGGRTEAFF.

V is TRBV9 and J is TRBJ2-3; TRBD2 matches at 10 bases. From germline, CDR1 is SGDLS and CDR2 YYNGEE. Germline trimming cut 2 bases from V and 7 bases from J; bases unmatched to any gene: 7. This CDR3 spans 15 amino acids. DNA for the CDR3: TGTGCCAGCAGCGTTGGGGCTAGCGGGAGTAATACGCAGTATTTT. Amino acid sequence: CASSVGASGSNTQYF. Full variable domain (remainder filled in from reference TRBV9 and TRBJ2-3): DSGVTQTPKHLITATGQRVTLRCSPRSGDLSVYWYQQSLDQGLQFLIQYYNGEERAKGNILERFSAQQFPDLHSELNLSSLELGDSALYFCASSVGASGSNTQYFGPGTRLTVL.

This clone showed up just a few times. The V and J genes are TRBV28 and TRBJ1-4; D is perhaps TRBD1 (6 bases). The CDR3 contains 13 residues. Between the trimmed V and J ends, which lost 7 bases and 12 bases, there was a span of 18 bases. The V gene's germline CDR1 is MDHEN and CDR2 SYDVKM. The CDR3 reads CASTSRTGWELFF. Here the CDR3 DNA reads TGTGCCAGCACCTCCCGAACAGGGTGGGAACTGTTTTTT.

The V call is TRBV5-4, the J call TRBJ2-5; D not certain. The CDR3 loop spans 11 amino acids. Per the germline V gene, CDR1 is SGHNT and CDR2 is YYREEE (reference sequence). Trimming took off 0 bases at V and 6 bases at J, with 3 bases between the two ends. As DNA, the CDR3 is TGTGCCAGCAGCTTGGAGCAGACCCAGTACTTC. Residues: CASSLEQTQYF.

V and J are TRBV28 and TRBJ1-1, with 7 bases fitting TRBD1. CDR3 length equals 14 residues. CDR1 and CDR2 (germline): MDHEN, SYDVKM. V was clipped by 7 bases and J by 5 bases; unmatched bases: 10. In nucleotides, the CDR3 is TGTGCCAGCAATTCTGACAGGGTGGCGACTGAAGCTTTCTTT. Encoded protein: CASNSDRVATEAFF.

This rearrangement joins TRBV29-1 to TRBJ1-2; 8 bases map to TRBD1. The junction had 11 bases not matched to a gene; V was cut back by 5 bases and J by 12 bases. Germline assignment: CDR1 SQVTM and CDR2 ANQGSEA. The CDR3 extends over 12 amino acids. The CDR3 bases are TGCAGCGTTTCCCAGGACAGGGAAGGCCACACCTTC. Translated, it gives CSVSQDREGHTF.

This chain connects TRBV28 to TRBJ2-7, with TRBD2 matching over 12 bases. This CDR3 region has 13 residues. With 8 bases clipped from V and 7 bases from J, the junction kept 6 bases outside the gene matches. The germline V gene has CDR1 MDHEN and CDR2 SYDVKM. The CDR3 bases are TGTGCCAGCTATACTAGCGGGAGGTGGGAGCAGTACTTC. Protein sequence: CASYTSGRWEQYF.

The chain employs TRBV5-1 and TRBJ1-4, with D maybe TRBD1 (5 bases). Germline values: CDR1 SGHRS, CDR2 YFSETQ. The V end was cut by 4 bases, the J end by 14 bases, with 27 bases between. CDR3 size: 16 residues. The CDR3 DNA reads as TGCGCCAGCAGCGGGGGGGACGGCTGGGCACTACGCAACCTGTTTTTT. This translates into CASSGGDGWALRNLFF.

V usage is TRBV11-2 and J usage is TRBJ2-1, with a weak D call TRBD2 (6 bases). The CDR3 extends over 15 amino acids. The ends were cut back, 5 bases at V and 0 bases at J, with 11 bases in the middle. The V gene's germline CDR1 is SGHAT and CDR2 FQNNGV. CDR3 amino acids: CASSEGTASYNEQFF. CDR3 bases: TGTGCCAGCAGCGAAGGGACTGCCTCCTACAATGAGCAGTTCTTC.

The chain couples TRBV2 to TRBJ2-1; D is perhaps TRBD2 (6 bases). Looked up from germline, CDR1 is SNHLY and CDR2 is FYNNEI. The length of the CDR3 is 16 residues. Deletions cut 2 bases from V and 3 bases from J, with 14 bases between. The CDR3 protein is CASSEMGSGLYNEQFF. The DNA of the CDR3 is TGTGCCAGCAGTGAAATGGGTAGCGGACTCTACAATGAGCAGTTCTTC.

J is TRBJ2-2 and V is TRBV30; 13 bases fit TRBD2. This CDR3 has 17 residues. V lost 3 bases and J lost 6; bases outside the gene matches: 10. The germline V gene encodes CDR1 GTSNPN and CDR2 SVGIG (reference sequence). The CDR3 reads CAWSKLAGGRYPGELFF. For the CDR3, the DNA is TGTGCCTGGAGCAAACTAGCGGGGGGGCGTTATCCCGGGGAGCTGTTTTTT.

The chain uses TRBV30 and TRBJ1-5; 9 bases map to TRBD1. Germline V gene lookup returns CDR1 GTSNPN and CDR2 SVGIG (reference sequence). The CDR3 sequence is 16 residues long. J was trimmed by 7 bases and V by 2 bases; bases with no gene match: 12. CDR3 in amino acids: CAWSSLGTGMSQPQHF. The CDR3 DNA follows: TGTGCCTGGAGTTCCCTAGGGACAGGGATGAGCCAGCCCCAGCATTTT.

The chain has TRBV2 and TRBJ1-1; TRBD1 is a possible D gene (6 bases). Trimming shortened V by 5 bases and J by 4 bases, and 14 bases separated the two germline ends. Looked up from germline, CDR1 is SNHLY and CDR2 is FYNNEI. The CDR3 contains 14 residues. The CDR3 loop reads CASSPQGSGTEAFF. The CDR3 bases are TGTGCCAGCAGTCCACAGGGAAGCGGCACTGAAGCTTTCTTT.

The chain joins TRBV18 to TRBJ2-1; 7 bases map to TRBD2. V trimming: 3 bases; J trimming: 0 bases; junction bases outside the gene matches: 5. The CDR3 extends over 16 amino acids. Looked up from germline, CDR1 is KGHSH and CDR2 is LQKENI. The CDR3 region is CASSPPGTTSYNEQFF. In nucleotides, the CDR3 is TGTGCCAGCTCACCTCCCGGGACTACCTCCTACAATGAGCAGTTCTTC. Full variable domain (outside the CDR3, taken from reference TRBV18 and TRBJ2-1): NAGVMQNPRHLVRRRGQEARLRCSPMKGHSHVYWYRQLPEEGLKFMVYLQKENIIDESGMPKERFSAEFPKEGPSILRIQQVVRGDSAAYFCASSPPGTTSYNEQFFGPGTRLTVL.

This chain uses TRBV5-1 with TRBJ2-1; no definite D call. Germline assignment: CDR1 SGHRS and CDR2 YFSETQ. The ends were cut back, 0 bases at V and 6 bases at J, with 4 bases in the middle. The CDR3 is made up of 12 amino acids. CDR3 sequence reads: CASSLGRNEQFF. The CDR3 region has the DNA TGCGCCAGCAGCTTGGGTCGCAATGAGCAGTTCTTC.

J is TRBJ2-4 and V is TRBV28, with D tentatively TRBD1 (6 bases). The CDR3 is 16 residues long. Germline V gene data show CDR1 as MDHEN and CDR2 as SYDVKM. Trimming removed 4 bases from V and 0 bases from J, with 13 bases in between. The CDR3 coding sequence is TGTGCCAGCAGTTCCGGACAGTCACTAGCCAAAAACATTCAGTACTTC. Protein: CASSSGQSLAKNIQYF.

There are a few counts of this clone. The chain couples TRBV7-8 to TRBJ2-1; no reliable D call. CDR3 length equals 16 residues. Germline V gene sequence: CDR1 SGHVS, CDR2 FQNEAQ. Trimming took 1 base from V and 0 from J, leaving 10 bases between them. The CDR3: CASSLGGGNSYNEQFF. CDR3 nucleotide sequence: TGTGCCAGCAGCTTAGGAGGCGGTAACTCCTACAATGAGCAGTTCTTC.